This T cell receptor (beta chain) was recovered during a study of T cell responses to AZD1222 COVID-19 vaccine. This CDR3 contains 11 residues. CDR1 MDHEN and CDR2 SYDVKM come from the germline V gene. Trimming took 11 bases from V and 0 from J, leaving 8 bases between them. Comment on this clone: Its specificity is not known.

Profiling relied on immunoSEQ multiplex PCR, and the TCRdb table lists in-frame clones only, not all of them. The sample has approximately 97,000 clones, approximately 90% seen once. The study's findings and limits: Only after the peak T cell response were repertoires sampled.

V and J are TRBV28 and TRBJ2-7; D is ambiguous. The source is an adult in good health. The specimen was peripheral blood, collected on day 0 of AZD1222 vaccination. As DNA, the CDR3 is TGTGCCGCAGGAGTCTCCTACGAGCAGTACTTC. Amino acids: CAAGVSYEQYF.